The source of this TCR beta chain is a study of cytomegalovirus exposure and HLA in healthy donors. This clone was counted only a few times. PCR primers comprised 60 Vbeta and 13 Jbeta primers. Profiled with immunoSEQ multiplex PCR; TCRdb holds only in-frame clones, not every one. The table shows under 200,000 clones, with 80% to 90% occurring only once. There are 13 residues in the CDR3. From germline, CDR1 is SGHNT and CDR2 YENEEA. Trimming removed 2 bases at V and 3 bases at J, with 8 bases between. The source material was PBMCs. The sequence derives from a woman aged 45-60 years in good health and CMV-seronegative. This chain uses TRBV11-3 with TRBJ2-7; D is possibly TRBD1 (5 bases). The CDR3 loop reads CASSLSQGYEQYF. The DNA for the CDR3 is TGTGCCAGCAGCTTAAGCCAGGGCTACGAGCAGTACTTC.